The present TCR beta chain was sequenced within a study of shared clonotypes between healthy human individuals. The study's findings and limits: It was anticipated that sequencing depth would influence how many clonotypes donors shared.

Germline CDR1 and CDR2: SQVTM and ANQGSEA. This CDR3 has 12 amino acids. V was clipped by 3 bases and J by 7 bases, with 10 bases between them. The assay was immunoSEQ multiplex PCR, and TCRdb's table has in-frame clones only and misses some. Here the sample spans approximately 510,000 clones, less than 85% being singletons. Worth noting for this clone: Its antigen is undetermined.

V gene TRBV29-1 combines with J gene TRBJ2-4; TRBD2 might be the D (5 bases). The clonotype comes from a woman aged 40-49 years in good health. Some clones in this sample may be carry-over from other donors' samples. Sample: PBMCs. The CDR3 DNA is TGCAGCGTTGACCCGGGGAATAACATTCAGTACTTC. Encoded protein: CSVDPGNNIQYF.